This T cell receptor (beta chain) was profiled in a study of human T cells and chemical hapten exposure (dated by TCRdb to about 2021). For the study in its entirety: Libraries were pooled for sequencing, and per-sample TCR yields varied mainly because of small differences in library volumes within the pool. The study tracked peripheral blood TCR repertoire changes in vivo during primary and secondary sensitization to the hapten diphenylcyclopropenone (DPC) in alopecia patients. Both TCR alpha and TCR beta chains were sequenced from each blood RNA sample. Study-level results and caveats: The number of TCRs above 1 in 1000 frequency did not change with DPC sensitization; there was no evidence of global repertoire structure alterations. After repeated subsampling, the strength of the expansion versus patch-test correlation and the threshold at which it became significant changed.

Total RNA was extracted from unfractionated whole blood collected in Tempus Blood RNA tubes. Four or five healthy volunteers acted as controls for TCR sequencing and had blood drawn at day 0, 2 weeks and 6 weeks. The junction shows trimming of 0 bases on V and 6 bases on J, and the gene matches do not reach 16 bases of it. Sequences LGHDT (CDR1) and YNNKEL (CDR2) are obtained from the germline V gene (reference sequence). From its cysteine to its phenylalanine, the CDR3 spans 21 amino acids. This entry keeps only the CDR3 DNA: 63 bases, framed from base 1. The library was produced with 5' RACE. Sequencing used an Illumina MiSeq. During library preparation, unique molecular identifiers were attached to individual cDNA molecules so that TCRs could be counted in a quantitative, reproducible way. The authors' pipeline ran thus. The median number of TCRs per sample was roughly 98,000, ranging from roughly 23,224 to 690,600. The Decombinator software suite was used to annotate V, J and CDR3 in the TCR reads. For the PS versus PT1 abundance plots, all samples were subsampled to the same number of TCRs (28,000). Expanded TCRs were defined as absent before sensitization and observed at least eight times at the 2-week time point. Using fastp trimming at Q25 and MiXCR clonotype assembly, TCRdb reanalyzed the public sequencing data and kept in-frame beta chains. All rows with the same CDR3 protein become a single entry with the most common DNA and genes. The V and J calls were not made by the authors but by TCRdb's processing. This sample lists more than 75,000 distinct CDR3 sequences; less than 20% were detected once. Nearly 7% of the sample goes to the ten largest clones.

Comment on this clonotype: The target of this receptor is not known. The sample holds no much larger clone one base away, and base qualities are not on file.

The receptor was isolated from a female donor in good health. Recombination joined TRBV3-1 with TRBJ2-5, with 16 central nucleotides matching TRBD2. In nucleotides, the sequence is TGTGCCAGCAGCCAAGAGCATAAGCTGGGACTAGCGGGGGGGCCTGTGAAGACCCAGTACTTC. It encodes CASSQEHKLGLAGGPVKTQYF.